This TCR beta chain was captured in a study of shared clonotypes between healthy human individuals. As for the study in general: For every donor, three CD4 naive, three CD4 memory, two CD8 naive and one CD8 memory plates were used. Study findings and constraints: A handful of donors showed sharing of approximately 5% of naive CD4 clonotypes. Sharing of clonotypes among donors was expected to vary with sequencing depth.

CDR3 length equals 16 residues. The V end lost 3 bases, the J end lost 0 bases, and 15 bases lay between the germline ends. The germline V gene encodes CDR1 SQVTM and CDR2 ANQGSEA. Measured with immunoSEQ multiplex PCR; TCRdb has only the in-frame clones, and not every one. This table has about 2.4 million clones, about 92% appearing once. As concerns this clone: Its specificity is not known.

The sequence derives from a man younger than 35 in good health. The chain employs TRBV29-1 and TRBJ2-1, with a weak D call TRBD2 (6 bases). The sequenced sample consisted of naive CD4+ T cells sorted from blood. Noted subset: CD45RA+ positively selected. CDR3 protein: CSVEGGHWSSYNEQFF. The CDR3, as DNA: TGCAGCGTTGAGGGAGGACATTGGAGCTCCTACAATGAGCAGTTCTTC.